This T cell receptor beta chain is drawn from a study of T cell clonotyping in hematopoietic cell transplantation. Looking at the study overall: Recipient samples before transplant were obtained post-cytoreduction. Study outcomes and limitations: No sorting was done, leaving CD4 and CD8 contributions mixed.

To note about this clone: The antigen is undetermined.

This CDR3 is built from 13 residues. Germline V gene sequence: CDR1 MRHNA, CDR2 SNTAGT. V shed 4 bases and J shed 5 bases, with 12 bases lying between them. Stated time point: recipient sample about 28 days before transplant, after cytoreduction. Assay: immunoSEQ multiplex PCR; the TCRdb copy retains only in-frame clones and omits some. The table lists approximately 42,000 clones, around 84% of them singletons. The sequenced sample was peripheral blood mononuclear cells, obtained before stem cell transplant. The sequence came from a man aged 55 to 70 with acute myeloid leukemia. Some clones in this sample may be carry-over from other donors' samples. This sequence joins TRBV6-4 and TRBJ2-7; tentatively, D is TRBD1 (5 bases). The CDR3 DNA reads as TGTGCCAGCAGTGGACAAGTGGGGCACGAGCAGTACTTC. Its protein is CASSGQVGHEQYF.